These 23 T cell receptor beta chains were all obtained from the same sample, sequenced in a study of graft-versus-host responses after intestinal transplantation (dated by TCRdb to 2020 to 2022). Library prep was done by the immunoSEQ multiplex PCR assay. TCRdb limited this immuneACCESS table to in-frame rearrangements with V and J called. A share of clones is missing; checked studies link under half to unresolved V genes, and the rest is unexplained. The sample table records approximately 77,000 clones; approximately 88% of these occur just once. The ten largest clones capture roughly 0.31% of the sample. These receptors have no known antigen. This specimen's time point label, per the study, means: cells obtained before transplantation from donor or recipient. Specimen: unstimulated CD4+ T cells sorted from spleen or lymph node cells, collected before intestinal transplant. These receptors were taken from a human donor who received an intestinal transplant.

The J gene is TRBJ1-1, the V gene TRBV5-1, with a possible D match to TRBD1 (6 bases). CDR1 is SGHRS, CDR2 YFSETQ, per germline. This CDR3 is built from 15 residues. Trimming removed 3 bases from V and 3 bases from J, with 15 bases in between. The CDR3 here is CASSSVKQGYTEAFF. The CDR3 nucleotides read TGCGCCAGCAGCTCAGTTAAACAGGGATACACTGAAGCTTTCTTT.

This rearrangement joins TRBV28 to TRBJ1-5; possible D gene TRBD1, 5 bases. Deletions cut 7 bases from V and 7 bases from J, with 20 bases between. The CDR3 consists of 15 residues. Per germline, CDR1 MDHEN and CDR2 SYDVKM. The CDR3 here is CASTLTQGVDQPQHF. CDR3 coding DNA: TGTGCCAGCACCCTTACCCAGGGTGTCGACCAGCCCCAGCATTTT.

The chain joins TRBV6-1 to TRBJ2-7; TRBD2 might be the D (5 bases). Germline lookup yields CDR1 MNHNS and CDR2 SASEGT. The CDR3 runs 16 residues. Trimming stripped 3 bases from V and 2 bases from J, with 17 bases between. The CDR3 sequence is CASSDPGNYSPYEQYF. For the CDR3, the DNA is TGTGCCAGCAGTGACCCGGGGAATTATTCCCCCTACGAGCAGTACTTC.

The chain recombines TRBV7-9 with TRBJ2-1; 7 bases agree with TRBD2. V shed 3 bases and J 8 bases; nucleotides not matched to a gene: 13. CDR1 and CDR2 from the germline V gene are SEHNR and FQNEAQ (reference sequence). This CDR3 contains 16 residues. CDR3: CASSFGSGGPSHEQFF. CDR3 bases: TGTGCCAGCAGCTTTGGTTCGGGAGGCCCATCACATGAGCAGTTCTTC.

The chain carries TRBV19 and TRBJ1-1, with 7 bases lining up with TRBD1. V shed 2 bases, J shed 8 bases, and the junction held 11 bases outside the gene matches. The CDR3 contains 15 residues. Germline V gives CDR1 LNHDA, CDR2 SQIVND (reference sequence). CDR3: CASSINPTGRTEAFF. CDR3 DNA sequence: TGTGCCAGTAGTATAAACCCGACAGGGCGGACCGAAGCTTTCTTT.

V usage is TRBV4-1 and J usage is TRBJ1-1; D is unresolved. From germline, CDR1 is MGHRA and CDR2 YSYEKL. The CDR3 runs to 15 residues. Trimming cost V 6 bases and J 1 base, with 15 bases left between them. DNA for the CDR3: TGCGCCAGCAGACATCCCCCGGGAAGGAACACTGAAGCTTTCTTT. Amino acid sequence: CASRHPPGRNTEAFF.

This chain links TRBV18 with TRBJ1-2, with 11 positions matching TRBD1. This CDR3 contains 18 residues. After removal of 2 bases from V and 3 bases from J, the junction contained 11 bases not matched to a gene. The germline CDR1 and CDR2 sequences are KGHSH and LQKENI. CDR3 sequence reads: CASSPTTGQGDSYYGYTF. Written as DNA, the CDR3 is TGTGCCAGCTCACCAACCACGGGACAGGGGGATTCTTACTATGGCTACACCTTC.

This chain uses TRBV6-6 with TRBJ2-2; 11 bases map to TRBD2. This CDR3 comprises 15 residues. The V gene's germline CDR1 is MNHNY and CDR2 SVGAGI (reference sequence). The junction had 0 bases not matched to a gene; V was cut back by 6 bases and J by 0 bases. This chain's CDR3 is CASRGLAANTGELFF. In DNA form, the CDR3 reads TGTGCCAGCAGGGGACTAGCGGCGAACACCGGGGAGCTGTTTTTT.

This chain joins TRBV7-3 and TRBJ2-1, with a tentative D call TRBD2 (6 bases). The CDR3 sequence is 15 residues long. Germline V CDR1 and CDR2: SGHTA, FQGTGA. The V end lost 3 bases, the J end lost 6 bases, and 15 bases lay between the germline ends. CDR3 in amino acids: CASSFGGKGSNEQFF. CDR3 bases: TGTGCCAGCAGCTTCGGGGGTAAAGGGAGCAATGAGCAGTTCTTC.

The rearrangement links TRBV20-1 to TRBJ2-7; 9 positions agree with TRBD2. This CDR3 contains 11 residues. The trim removed 4 bases at V and 7 bases at J, leaving 2 bases unmatched. Per the germline V gene, CDR1 is DFQATT and CDR2 is SNEGSKA (reference sequence). The CDR3: CSATSGIEQYF. The CDR3 DNA follows: TGCAGTGCTACTAGCGGGATAGAGCAGTACTTC.

The V gene is TRBV5-1, the J gene TRBJ2-5, with TRBD1 as a possible D gene (5 bases). CDR1 is SGHRS and CDR2 is YFSETQ in the germline V gene. The CDR3 contains 13 residues. Trimming cost V 3 bases and J 2 bases, with 8 bases left between them. CDR3 bases: TGCGCCAGCAGCTCCCGACAGCAAGAGACCCAGTACTTC. This translates into CASSSRQQETQYF.

V and J are TRBV25-1 and TRBJ2-1; 7 bases fit TRBD1. This CDR3 region has 17 residues. The germline V gene encodes CDR1 MGHDK and CDR2 SYGVNS. Losses at the gene ends were 8 bases for V and 0 bases for J; bases not matched to a gene: 13. CDR3 residues: CASAPISGQSSYNEQFF. The CDR3 coding sequence is TGTGCCAGCGCCCCCATATCGGGACAGAGCTCCTACAATGAGCAGTTCTTC.

The chain combines TRBV29-1 with TRBJ1-2; 7 nucleotides match TRBD1. The CDR3 is 14 residues long. Trimming at V came to 3 bases and at J to 4 bases, leaving 8 bases not matched to a gene. The germline V gene encodes CDR1 SQVTM and CDR2 ANQGSEA. The CDR3 DNA is TGCAGCGTTGATGGAGGGGGCGCGGGCTATGGCTACACCTTC. This gives the protein CSVDGGGAGYGYTF.

V is TRBV5-1 and J is TRBJ2-1, with 8 bases identical to TRBD1. V was pared by 5 bases and J by 7 bases, with 8 bases of the junction left unmatched. The germline CDR1 and CDR2 sequences are SGHRS and YFSETQ. The CDR3 covers 14 residues. CDR3 in DNA: TGCGCCAGCAGACAGGGGGGTCTTCGGAATGAGCAGTTCTTC. Protein: CASRQGGLRNEQFF. Together with reference TRBV5-1 and TRBJ2-1, the CDR3 gives the full variable domain: KAGVTQTPRYLIKTRGQQVTLSCSPISGHRSVSWYQQTPGQGLQFLFEYFSETQRNKGNFPGRFSGRQFSNSRSEMNVSTLELGDSALYLCASRQGGLRNEQFFGPGTRLTVL.

The chain links TRBV7-9 to TRBJ2-1; possible D gene TRBD1, 6 bases. The CDR3 covers 14 residues. Germline V gene data show CDR1 as SEHNR and CDR2 as FQNEAQ (reference sequence). The V and J ends lost 5 bases and 4 bases respectively, with 12 bases between them. CDR3 nucleotide sequence: TGTGCCAGCAGCCTAACCCAGGGGTACAATGAGCAGTTCTTC. It translates to CASSLTQGYNEQFF.

V usage is TRBV7-9 and J usage is TRBJ1-3; D gene uncertain. V gave up 5 bases and J gave up 3 bases, with 8 bases separating them. CDR1 SEHNR and CDR2 FQNEAQ come from the germline V gene (reference sequence). CDR3 length equals 13 residues. CDR3 in DNA: TGTGCCAGCAGCCCCGGAGGTGGAAACACCATATATTTT. Protein sequence: CASSPGGGNTIYF.

V and J are TRBV5-1 and TRBJ2-3; D perhaps matches TRBD2 (5 bases). V shed 0 bases and J shed 5 bases, with 7 bases lying between them. CDR1 is SGHRS, CDR2 YFSETQ, per germline. CDR3 length: 13 amino acids. CDR3 amino acids: CASSLGGRDTQYF. CDR3 in DNA: TGCGCCAGCAGCTTGGGAGGGAGAGATACGCAGTATTTT.

V usage is TRBV14 and J usage is TRBJ2-7, with 10 bases fitting TRBD1. The CDR3 is 15 residues long. V shed 3 bases, J shed 3 bases, and the junction held 5 bases outside the gene matches. CDR1 SGHDN and CDR2 FVKESK come from the germline V gene. The CDR3 sequence is CASSQMGQGSYEQYF. The CDR3 nucleotides read TGTGCCAGCAGCCAGATGGGACAGGGGAGCTACGAGCAGTACTTC. Full variable domain (outside the CDR3, taken from reference TRBV14 and TRBJ2-7): EAGVTQFPSHSVIEKGQTVTLRCDPISGHDNLYWYRRVMGKEIKFLLHFVKESKQDESGMPNNRFLAERTGGTYSTLKVQPAELEDSGVYFCASSQMGQGSYEQYFGPGTRLTVT.

The chain carries TRBV2 and TRBJ2-6; D ambiguous. Germline V gene sequence: CDR1 SNHLY, CDR2 FYNNEI. The ends were cut back, 4 bases at V and 3 bases at J, with 4 bases in the middle. The CDR3 is 13 amino acids. CDR3 nucleotide sequence: TGTGCCAGCAGTGCCGGTGGGGCCAACGTCCTGACTTTC. Encoded protein: CASSAGGANVLTF.

The J gene is TRBJ2-4, the V gene TRBV5-1; no clear D gene. Germline lookup yields CDR1 SGHRS and CDR2 YFSETQ. The CDR3 consists of 13 residues. Trimming left V 2 bases short and J 1 base short, with 4 bases between. CDR3 loop: CASSFGAKNIQYF. In DNA form, the CDR3 reads TGCGCCAGCAGCTTCGGGGCCAAAAACATTCAGTACTTC.

The chain has TRBV5-4 and TRBJ2-2, with TRBD2 identical over 8 bases. V lost 4 bases, J lost 3 bases, and 11 bases stayed unmatched. CDR3 length equals 17 residues. Germline loops: CDR1 SGHNT, CDR2 YYREEE (reference sequence). CDR3: CASSPRVSGSHTGELFF. CDR3 nucleotides: TGTGCCAGCAGCCCTCGAGTCAGCGGGAGTCACACCGGGGAGCTGTTTTTT.

This chain links TRBV30 with TRBJ1-2; 7 bases align to TRBD1. The CDR3 covers 12 residues. The V segment lost 4 bases and the J segment 5 bases; nucleotides outside the gene matches: 4. CDR1 and CDR2 (germline): GTSNPN, SVGIG (reference sequence). CDR3 sequence (DNA): TGTGCCTGGACACAGGGGACGTATGGCTACACCTTC. It yields the protein CAWTQGTYGYTF.

The genes are TRBV5-1 and TRBJ1-5; no reliable D call. The V gene lost 0 bases and the J gene lost 11 bases, with 9 bases spanning the gap. There are 12 residues in the CDR3. The germline V gene has CDR1 SGHRS and CDR2 YFSETQ. The CDR3 DNA is TGCGCCAGCAGCTTGGATGGGAGGTCCCAGCATTTT. It yields the protein CASSLDGRSQHF.